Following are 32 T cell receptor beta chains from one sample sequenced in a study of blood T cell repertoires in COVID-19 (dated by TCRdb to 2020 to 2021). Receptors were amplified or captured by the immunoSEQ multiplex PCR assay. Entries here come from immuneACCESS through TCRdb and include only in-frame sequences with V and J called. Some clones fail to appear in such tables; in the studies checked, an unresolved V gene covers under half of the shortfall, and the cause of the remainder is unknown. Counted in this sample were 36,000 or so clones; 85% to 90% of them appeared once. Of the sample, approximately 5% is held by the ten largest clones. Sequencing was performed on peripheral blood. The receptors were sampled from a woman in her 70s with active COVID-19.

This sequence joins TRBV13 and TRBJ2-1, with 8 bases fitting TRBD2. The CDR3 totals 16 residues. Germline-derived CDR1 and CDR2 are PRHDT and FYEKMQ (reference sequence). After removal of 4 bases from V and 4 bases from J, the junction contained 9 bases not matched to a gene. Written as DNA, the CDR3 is TGTGCCAGCAGCTCCCCCGGGCGGGGGGTATACAATGAGCAGTTCTTC. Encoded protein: CASSSPGRGVYNEQFF. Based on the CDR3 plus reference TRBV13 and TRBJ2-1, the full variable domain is AAGVIQSPRHLIKEKRETATLKCYPIPRHDTVYWYQQGPGQDPQFLISFYEKMQSDKGSIPDRFSAQQFSDYHSELNMSSLELGDSALYFCASSSPGRGVYNEQFFGPGTRLTVL.

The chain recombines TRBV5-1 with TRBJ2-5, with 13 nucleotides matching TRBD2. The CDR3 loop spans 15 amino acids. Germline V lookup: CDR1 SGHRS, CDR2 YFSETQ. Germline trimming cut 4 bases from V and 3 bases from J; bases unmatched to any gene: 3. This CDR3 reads CASSPGTSGEETQYF. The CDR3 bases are TGCGCCAGCAGCCCCGGGACTAGCGGGGAAGAGACCCAGTACTTC.

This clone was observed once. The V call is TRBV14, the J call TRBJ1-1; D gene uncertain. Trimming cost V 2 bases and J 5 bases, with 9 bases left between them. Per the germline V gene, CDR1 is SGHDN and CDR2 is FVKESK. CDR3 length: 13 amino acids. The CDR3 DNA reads TGTGCCAGCAGCCAACACCGGGAGACTGAAGCTTTCTTT. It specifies CASSQHRETEAFF.

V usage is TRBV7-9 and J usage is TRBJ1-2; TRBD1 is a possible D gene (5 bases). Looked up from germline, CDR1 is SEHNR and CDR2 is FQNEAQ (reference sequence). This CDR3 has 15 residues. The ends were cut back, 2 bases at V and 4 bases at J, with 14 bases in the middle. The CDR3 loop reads CASSLSGGEVYGYTF. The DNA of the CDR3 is TGTGCCAGCAGCTTATCGGGGGGTGAGGTCTATGGCTACACCTTC.

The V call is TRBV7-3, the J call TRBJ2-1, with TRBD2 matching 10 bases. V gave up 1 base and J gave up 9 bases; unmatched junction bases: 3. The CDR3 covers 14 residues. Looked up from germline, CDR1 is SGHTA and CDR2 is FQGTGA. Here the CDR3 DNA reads TGTGCCAGCAGCTTAAATCTAGCGGGGGCTGAGCAGTTCTTC. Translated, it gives CASSLNLAGAEQFF.

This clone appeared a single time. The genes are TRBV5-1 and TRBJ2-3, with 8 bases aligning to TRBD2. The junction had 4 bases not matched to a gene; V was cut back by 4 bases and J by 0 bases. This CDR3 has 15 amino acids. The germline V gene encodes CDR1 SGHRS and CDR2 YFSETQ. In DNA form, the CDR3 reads TGCGCCAGCAGCCCAGCGGGGGAGAGCACAGATACGCAGTATTTT. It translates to CASSPAGESTDTQYF.

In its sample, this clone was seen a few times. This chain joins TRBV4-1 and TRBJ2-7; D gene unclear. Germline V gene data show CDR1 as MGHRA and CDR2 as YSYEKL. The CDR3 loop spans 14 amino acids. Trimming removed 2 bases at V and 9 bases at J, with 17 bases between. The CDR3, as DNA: TGCGCCAGCAGCCAACCCACCAGAGGCACGGTGCAGTACTTC. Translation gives CASSQPTRGTVQYF.

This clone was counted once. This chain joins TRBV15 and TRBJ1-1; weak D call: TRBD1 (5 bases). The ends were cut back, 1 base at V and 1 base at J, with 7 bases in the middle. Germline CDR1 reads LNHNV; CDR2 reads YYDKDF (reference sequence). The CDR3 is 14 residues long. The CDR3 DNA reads TGTGCCACCAGCAGAGCCACAGGGAACACTGAAGCTTTCTTT. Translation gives CATSRATGNTEAFF.

This chain's CDR3 is CASSRGPETQYF. DNA of the CDR3: TGTGCCAGCTCAAGGGGGCCAGAGACCCAGTACTTC. V and J are TRBV18 and TRBJ2-5; 7 nucleotides align to TRBD1. The CDR3 spans 12 residues. V shed 5 bases, J shed 4 bases, and the junction held 1 base outside the gene matches. Germline loops: CDR1 KGHSH, CDR2 LQKENI.

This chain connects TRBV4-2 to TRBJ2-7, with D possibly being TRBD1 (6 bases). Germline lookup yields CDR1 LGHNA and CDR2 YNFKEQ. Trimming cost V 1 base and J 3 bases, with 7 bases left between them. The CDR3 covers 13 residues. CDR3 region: CASSQGGGYEQYF. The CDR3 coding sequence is TGTGCCAGCAGCCAAGGAGGGGGCTACGAGCAGTACTTC.

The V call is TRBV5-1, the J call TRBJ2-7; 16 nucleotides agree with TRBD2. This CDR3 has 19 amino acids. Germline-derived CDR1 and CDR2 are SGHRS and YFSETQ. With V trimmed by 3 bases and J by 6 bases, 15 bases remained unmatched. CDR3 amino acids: CASSSSWGAGLAGGTEQYF. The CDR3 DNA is TGCGCCAGCAGCTCGTCCTGGGGCGCGGGACTAGCGGGGGGGACCGAGCAGTACTTC. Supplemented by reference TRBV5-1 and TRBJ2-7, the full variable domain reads KAGVTQTPRYLIKTRGQQVTLSCSPISGHRSVSWYQQTPGQGLQFLFEYFSETQRNKGNFPGRFSGRQFSNSRSEMNVSTLELGDSALYLCASSSSWGAGLAGGTEQYFGPGTRLTVT.

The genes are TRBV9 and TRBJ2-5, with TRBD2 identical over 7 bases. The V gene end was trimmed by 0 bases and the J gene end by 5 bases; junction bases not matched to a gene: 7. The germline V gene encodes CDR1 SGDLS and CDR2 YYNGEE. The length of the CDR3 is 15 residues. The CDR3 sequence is CASSVGSGGGETQYF. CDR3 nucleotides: TGTGCCAGCAGCGTAGGTTCGGGGGGAGGGGAGACCCAGTACTTC.

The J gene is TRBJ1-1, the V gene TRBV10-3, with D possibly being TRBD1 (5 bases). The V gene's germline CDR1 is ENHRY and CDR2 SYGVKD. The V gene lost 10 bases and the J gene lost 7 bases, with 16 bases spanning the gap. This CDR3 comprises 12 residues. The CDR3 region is CATGGVASEAFF. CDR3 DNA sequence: TGTGCCACCGGGGGGGTAGCGAGTGAAGCTTTCTTT.

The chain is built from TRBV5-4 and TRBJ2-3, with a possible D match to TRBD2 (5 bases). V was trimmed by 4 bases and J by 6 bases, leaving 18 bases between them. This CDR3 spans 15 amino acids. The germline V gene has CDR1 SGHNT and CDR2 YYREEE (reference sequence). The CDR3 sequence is CASSLGGPSPDTQYF. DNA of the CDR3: TGTGCCAGCAGCCTGGGCGGGCCCAGTCCCGATACGCAGTATTTT. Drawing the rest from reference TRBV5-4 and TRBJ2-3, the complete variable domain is ETGVTQSPTHLIKTRGQQVTLRCSSQSGHNTVSWYQQALGQGPQFIFQYYREEENGRGNFPPRFSGLQFPNYSSELNVNALELDDSALYLCASSLGGPSPDTQYFGPGTRLTVL.

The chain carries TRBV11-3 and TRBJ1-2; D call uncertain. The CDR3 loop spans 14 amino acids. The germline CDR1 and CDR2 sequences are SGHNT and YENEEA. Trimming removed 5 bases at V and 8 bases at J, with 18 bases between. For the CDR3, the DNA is TGTGCCAGCAGCCCCTCTACCGGGGAGGACGGCTACACCTTC. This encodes CASSPSTGEDGYTF.

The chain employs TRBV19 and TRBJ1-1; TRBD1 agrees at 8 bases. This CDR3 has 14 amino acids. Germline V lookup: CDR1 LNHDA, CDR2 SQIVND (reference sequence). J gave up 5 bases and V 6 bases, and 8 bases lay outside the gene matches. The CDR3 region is CASRATGGRTEAFF. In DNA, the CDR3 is TGTGCCAGTAGGGCAACAGGGGGACGGACTGAAGCTTTCTTT.

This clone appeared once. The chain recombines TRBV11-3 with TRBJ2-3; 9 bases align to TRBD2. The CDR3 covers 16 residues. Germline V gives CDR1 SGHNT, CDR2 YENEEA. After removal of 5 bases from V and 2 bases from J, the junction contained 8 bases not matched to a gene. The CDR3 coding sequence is TGTGCCAGCAGCCCAAACGCGGGGGGGGACACAGATACGCAGTATTTT. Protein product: CASSPNAGGDTDTQYF.

CDR3 DNA sequence: TGTGCCAGCAGTGAGCAGGGAACATACTATGGCTACACCTTC. As protein: CASSEQGTYYGYTF. The V and J genes are TRBV2 and TRBJ1-2, with D perhaps matching TRBD1 (5 bases). From germline, CDR1 is SNHLY and CDR2 FYNNEI. Trimming took 3 bases from V and 3 from J, leaving 11 bases between them. This CDR3 has 14 amino acids.

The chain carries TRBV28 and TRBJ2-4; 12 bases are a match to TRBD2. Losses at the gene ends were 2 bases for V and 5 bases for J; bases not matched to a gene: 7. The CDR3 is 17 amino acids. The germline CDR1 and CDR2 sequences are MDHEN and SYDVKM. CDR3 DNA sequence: TGTGCCAGCAGTTTACCGGGACTAGCGGGTTGGGAAAACATTCAGTACTTC. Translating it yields CASSLPGLAGWENIQYF.

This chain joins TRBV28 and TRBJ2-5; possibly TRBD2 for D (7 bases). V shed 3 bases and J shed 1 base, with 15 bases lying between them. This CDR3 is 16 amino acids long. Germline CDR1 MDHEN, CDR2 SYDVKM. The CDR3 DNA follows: TGTGCCAGCAGTTTGGGGGGGGCGGGTGGCCAAGAGACCCAGTACTTC. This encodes CASSLGGAGGQETQYF. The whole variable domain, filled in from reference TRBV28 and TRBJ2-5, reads DVKVTQSSRYLVKRTGEKVFLECVQDMDHENMFWYRQDPGLGLRLIYFSYDVKMKEKGDIPEGYSVSREKKERFSLILESASTNQTSMYLCASSLGGAGGQETQYFGPGTRLLVL.

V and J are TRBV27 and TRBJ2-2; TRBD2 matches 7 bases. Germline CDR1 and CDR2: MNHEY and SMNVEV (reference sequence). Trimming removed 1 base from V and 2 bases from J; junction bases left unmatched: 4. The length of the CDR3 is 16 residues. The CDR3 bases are TGTGCCAGCAGTTTATTCGGGACTACCAACACCGGGGAGCTGTTTTTT. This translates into CASSLFGTTNTGELFF.

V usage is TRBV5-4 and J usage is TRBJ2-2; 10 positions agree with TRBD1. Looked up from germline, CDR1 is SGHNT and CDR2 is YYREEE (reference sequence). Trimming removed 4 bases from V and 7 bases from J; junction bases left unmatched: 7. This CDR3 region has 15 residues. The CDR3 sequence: CASSRPGQGRGELFF. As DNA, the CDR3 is TGTGCCAGCAGCCGGCCGGGACAGGGGCGCGGGGAGCTGTTTTTT.

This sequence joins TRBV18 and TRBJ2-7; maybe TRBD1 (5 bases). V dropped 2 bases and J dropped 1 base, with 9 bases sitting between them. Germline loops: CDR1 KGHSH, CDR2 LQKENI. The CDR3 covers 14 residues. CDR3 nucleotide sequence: TGTGCCAGCTCACCAAGCCAGGGTTCCTACGAGCAGTACTTC. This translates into CASSPSQGSYEQYF. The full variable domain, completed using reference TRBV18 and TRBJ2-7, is NAGVMQNPRHLVRRRGQEARLRCSPMKGHSHVYWYRQLPEEGLKFMVYLQKENIIDESGMPKERFSAEFPKEGPSILRIQQVVRGDSAAYFCASSPSQGSYEQYFGPGTRLTVT.

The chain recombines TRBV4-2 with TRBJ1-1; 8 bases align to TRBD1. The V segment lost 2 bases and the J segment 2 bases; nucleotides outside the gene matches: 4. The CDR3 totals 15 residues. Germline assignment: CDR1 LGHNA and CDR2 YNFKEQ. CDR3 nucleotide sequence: TGTGCCAGCAGCCAAAGACAGGGGACAAACACTGAAGCTTTCTTT. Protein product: CASSQRQGTNTEAFF.

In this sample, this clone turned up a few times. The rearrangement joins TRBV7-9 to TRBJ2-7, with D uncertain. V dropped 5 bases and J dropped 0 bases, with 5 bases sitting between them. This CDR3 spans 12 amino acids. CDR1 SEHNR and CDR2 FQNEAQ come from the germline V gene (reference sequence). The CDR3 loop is CASSTSSYEQYF. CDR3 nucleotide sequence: TGTGCCAGCAGCACCAGCTCCTACGAGCAGTACTTC.

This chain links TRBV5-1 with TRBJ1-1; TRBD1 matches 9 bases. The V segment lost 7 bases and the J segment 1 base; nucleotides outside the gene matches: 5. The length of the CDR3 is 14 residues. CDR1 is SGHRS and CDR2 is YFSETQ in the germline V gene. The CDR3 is CASHRGRGNTEAFF. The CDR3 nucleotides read TGCGCCAGCCACAGGGGGCGCGGGAACACTGAAGCTTTCTTT.

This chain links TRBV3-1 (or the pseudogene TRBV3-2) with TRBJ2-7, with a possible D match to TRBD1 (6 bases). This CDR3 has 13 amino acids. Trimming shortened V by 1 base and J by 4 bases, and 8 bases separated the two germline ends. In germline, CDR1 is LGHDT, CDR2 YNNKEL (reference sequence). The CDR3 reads CASSQGTAYEQYF. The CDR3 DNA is TGTGCCAGCAGCCAAGGGACAGCGTACGAGCAGTACTTC.

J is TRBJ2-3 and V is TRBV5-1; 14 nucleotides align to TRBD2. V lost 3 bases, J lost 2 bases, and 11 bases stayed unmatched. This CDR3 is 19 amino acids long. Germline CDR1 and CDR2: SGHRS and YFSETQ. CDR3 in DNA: TGCGCCAGCAGCTGGGGGTTGGGACTAGCGGGGGCCCTCACAGATACGCAGTATTTT. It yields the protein CASSWGLGLAGALTDTQYF.

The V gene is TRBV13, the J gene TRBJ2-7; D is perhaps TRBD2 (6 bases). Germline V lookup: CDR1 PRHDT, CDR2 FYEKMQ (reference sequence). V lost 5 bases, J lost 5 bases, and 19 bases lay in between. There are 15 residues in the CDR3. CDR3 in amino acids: CASSPNTGGSNEQYF. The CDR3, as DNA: TGTGCCAGCAGCCCCAATACCGGGGGTTCAAACGAGCAGTACTTC.

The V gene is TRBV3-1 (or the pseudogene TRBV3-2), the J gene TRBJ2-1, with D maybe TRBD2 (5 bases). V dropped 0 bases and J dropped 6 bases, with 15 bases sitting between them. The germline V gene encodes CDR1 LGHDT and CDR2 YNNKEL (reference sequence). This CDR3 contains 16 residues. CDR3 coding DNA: TGTGCCAGCAGCCAAGACCCTCTTACTAGGCCCAATGAGCAGTTCTTC. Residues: CASSQDPLTRPNEQFF.

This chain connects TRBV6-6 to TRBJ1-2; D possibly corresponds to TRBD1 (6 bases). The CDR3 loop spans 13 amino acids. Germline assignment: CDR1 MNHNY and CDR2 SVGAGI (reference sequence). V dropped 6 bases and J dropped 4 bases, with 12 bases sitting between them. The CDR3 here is CASREGRGYGYTF. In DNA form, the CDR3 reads TGTGCCAGCAGAGAGGGCAGGGGCTATGGCTACACCTTC.

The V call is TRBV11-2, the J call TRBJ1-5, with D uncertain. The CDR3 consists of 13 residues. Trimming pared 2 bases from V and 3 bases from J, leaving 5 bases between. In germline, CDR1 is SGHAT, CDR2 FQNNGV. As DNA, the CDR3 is TGTGCCAGCAGCTTAAGCCCCAATCAGCCCCAGCATTTT. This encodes CASSLSPNQPQHF.